Each of the 7 T cell receptor beta chains below was sequenced from the same sample in a study of blood T cell repertoires in COVID-19. Measured with immunoSEQ multiplex PCR; TCRdb has only the in-frame clones, and not every one. The data show about 78,000 clones, less than 95% seen once. Specimen: peripheral blood. All receptors come from a woman aged 45-65 years in a cohort sampled during active COVID-19.

The rearrangement uses TRBV30 and TRBJ2-1, with 12 positions matching TRBD2. The CDR3 extends over 17 amino acids. The junction had 8 bases not matched to a gene; V was cut back by 4 bases and J by 1 base. From germline, CDR1 is GTSNPN and CDR2 SVGIG (reference sequence). Here the CDR3 DNA reads TGTGCCTGGACTTTACTAGCGGGAGGATGGTCCTACAATGAGCAGTTCTTC. Residues: CAWTLLAGGWSYNEQFF. Variable domain in full (rest from reference TRBV30 and TRBJ2-1): SQTIHQWPATLVQPVGSPLSLECTVEGTSNPNLYWYRQAAGRGLQLLFYSVGIGQISSEVPQNLSASRPQDRQFILSSKKLLLSDSGFYLCAWTLLAGGWSYNEQFFGPGTRLTVL.

This clone was recorded a few times. This chain connects TRBV10-2 to TRBJ1-2; TRBD1 might be the D (6 bases). Germline assignment: CDR1 WSHSY and CDR2 SAAADI. The V and J ends lost 7 bases and 7 bases respectively, with 13 bases between them. The CDR3 runs to 12 residues. This CDR3 reads CASTAGEFGYTF. The CDR3 nucleotides read TGCGCCAGCACGGCAGGGGAATTTGGCTACACCTTC.

This sequence joins TRBV11-2 and TRBJ2-3; the D gene is possibly TRBD2 (5 bases). The CDR3 loop spans 17 amino acids. Germline V lookup: CDR1 SGHAT, CDR2 FQNNGV. Trimming removed 2 bases at V and 0 bases at J, with 15 bases between. CDR3 bases: TGTGCCAGCAGCTTATACTCATTCGGACTGAGCACAGATACGCAGTATTTT. Translating gives CASSLYSFGLSTDTQYF.

This chain uses TRBV10-2 with TRBJ2-5, with 7 bases matching TRBD2. J gave up 7 bases and V 0 bases, and 2 bases lay outside the gene matches. Germline V gene sequence: CDR1 WSHSY, CDR2 SAAADI. The CDR3 runs to 13 residues. The chain's CDR3 is CASSESTGGTQYF. Here the CDR3 DNA reads TGCGCCAGCAGTGAGTCGACGGGGGGGACCCAGTACTTC.

CDR3 sequence (DNA): TGTGCCTGGATTCAAGGAGGGGTTTCCTACGAGCAGTACTTC. Its protein product is CAWIQGGVSYEQYF. The genes are TRBV30 and TRBJ2-7, with D tentatively TRBD2 (6 bases). The CDR3 covers 14 residues. The germline V gene encodes CDR1 GTSNPN and CDR2 SVGIG (reference sequence). V lost 4 bases and J lost 1, with 14 bases in between.

The chain uses TRBV7-3 and TRBJ2-3; 10 positions match TRBD2. V dropped 8 bases and J dropped 4; count of bases not matched to a gene: 6. CDR1 is SGHTA, CDR2 FQGTGA, per germline. This CDR3 has 14 residues. DNA of the CDR3: TGTGCCAGCGGTGCTAGCGGGAGTTCAGATACGCAGTATTTT. It translates to CASGASGSSDTQYF.

A note on this clone: Other DNA sequences in this specimen translate into the identical CDR3. The rearrangement uses TRBV5-1 and TRBJ2-1; 7 bases line up with TRBD2. Germline V gene lookup returns CDR1 SGHRS and CDR2 YFSETQ. The V gene end was trimmed by 0 bases and the J gene end by 2 bases; junction bases not matched to a gene: 2. The CDR3 is 15 residues long. The CDR3 region has the DNA TGCGCCAGCAGCTTGGGGGAGGGCCCCTACAATGAGCAGTTCTTC. This gives the protein CASSLGEGPYNEQFF.